The T cell receptor (beta chain) under discussion was sequenced for a study of cytomegalovirus exposure and HLA in healthy donors. The V segment lost 7 bases and the J segment 6 bases; nucleotides outside the gene matches: 12. The CDR3 contains 15 residues. Per germline, CDR1 MDHEN and CDR2 SYDVKM. The study ran its PCR with 60 Vbeta and 13 Jbeta primers. Data came from immunoSEQ multiplex PCR; TCRdb stores just in-frame clones and leaves some out. Seen here are about 160,000 clones, approximately 86% observed once, and the top ten hold approximately 2%. The J gene is TRBJ2-3, the V gene TRBV28, with 8 bases aligning to TRBD2. The sample consisted of PBMCs. The clonotype comes from a woman younger than 35 in good health and CMV-seronegative. The DNA of the CDR3 is TGTGCCAGCACCAAGGAGGGGACTAGTTGGGATACGCAGTATTTT. Its translation: CASTKEGTSWDTQYF.